These 19 T cell receptor beta chains were sequenced from one sample in a study of blood T cells in healthy people across ages. It was with a sample-barcoded 5' primer and a J-beta primer mix that a second PCR of roughly 7 to 12 cycles was run. TCRdb recomputed calls from the 5' RACE reads with MiXCR, one row per CDR3 protein. The table includes about 1.7 million distinct CDR3 sequences, roughly 27% detected once. Sequenced sample: blood. The source of these receptors is a woman in her twenties or thirties in good health.

The chain recombines TRBV28 with TRBJ2-7; TRBD2 might be the D (5 bases). Germline V gene lookup returns CDR1 MDHEN and CDR2 SYDVKM. The V end lost 6 bases, the J end lost 0 bases, and 15 bases lay between the germline ends. CDR3 length: 15 residues. CDR3 sequence reads: CASSSRELSSYEQYF. DNA of the CDR3: TGTGCCAGCAGCTCACGGGAATTAAGCTCCTACGAGCAGTACTTC.

J is TRBJ2-1 and V is TRBV6-2 or TRBV6-3; no reliable D call. The V end was cut by 5 bases, the J end by 5 bases, with 10 bases between. This CDR3 is 13 amino acids long. The germline V gene has CDR1 MNHEY and CDR2 SVGEGT. The CDR3 nucleotides are TGTGCCAGCAGTCACTTATTGAACAATGAGCAGTTCTTC. Amino acids: CASSHLLNNEQFF.

This sequence joins TRBV28 and TRBJ2-1; no definite D call. V was pared by 3 bases and J by 2 bases, with 8 bases between. CDR1 is MDHEN and CDR2 is SYDVKM in the germline V gene. CDR3 size: 14 residues. CDR3 nucleotide sequence: TGTGCCAGCAGTTTGGCACCTACCTACAATGAGCAGTTCTTC. This translates into CASSLAPTYNEQFF.

The rearrangement links TRBV19 to TRBJ2-7; weak D call: TRBD1 (5 bases). The CDR3 loop spans 14 amino acids. The ends were cut back, 3 bases at V and 7 bases at J, with 16 bases in the middle. CDR1 and CDR2 (germline): LNHDA, SQIVND (reference sequence). The CDR3 reads CASSIRTPYNEQYF. The CDR3 DNA reads TGTGCCAGTAGTATTAGGACACCTTACAATGAGCAGTACTTC.

This chain joins TRBV5-1 and TRBJ2-7; 12 bases line up with TRBD1. The V gene's germline CDR1 is SGHRS and CDR2 YFSETQ. CDR3 length equals 14 residues. Trimming took 3 bases from V and 5 from J; bases not matched to a gene: 3. The CDR3 reads CASSWGQGADEQYF. In DNA form, the CDR3 reads TGCGCCAGCAGCTGGGGACAGGGGGCGGACGAGCAGTACTTC. Filled out from reference TRBV5-1 and TRBJ2-7, the complete variable domain reads KAGVTQTPRYLIKTRGQQVTLSCSPISGHRSVSWYQQTPGQGLQFLFEYFSETQRNKGNFPGRFSGRQFSNSRSEMNVSTLELGDSALYLCASSWGQGADEQYFGPGTRLTVT.

This clonotype was found many times. Being one base from a much bigger clone, this may be a read error. The rearrangement joins TRBV7-2 to TRBJ2-1; D gene uncertain. In germline, CDR1 is SGHTA, CDR2 FQGNSA. V was clipped by 1 base and J by 10 bases, with 8 bases between them. There are 12 residues in the CDR3. The CDR3 spells CASSLVRFEQFF. In nucleotides, the CDR3 is TGTGCCAGCAGCTTAGTTCGATTCGAGCAGTTCTTC.

The chain uses TRBV9 and TRBJ2-2; no clear D gene. CDR1 is SGDLS, CDR2 YYNGEE, per germline. This CDR3 is built from 17 residues. Trimming cost V 0 bases and J 4 bases, with 16 bases left between them. The CDR3 nucleotides read TGTGCCAGCAGCGTAGCGTACTCCGCAACCCTCACCGGGGAGCTGTTTTTT. This encodes CASSVAYSATLTGELFF.

Only a few counts were recorded for this clonotype. The chain links TRBV3-1 to TRBJ2-3; no firm D call. Germline values: CDR1 LGHDT, CDR2 YNNKEL (reference sequence). With 0 bases removed from V and 5 bases from J, the gap between germline ends came to 18 bases. CDR3 length: 17 amino acids. The CDR3 spells CASSQDPARVRVDTQYF. CDR3 coding DNA: TGTGCCAGCAGCCAAGACCCGGCTCGGGTCCGGGTAGATACGCAGTATTTT.

V and J are TRBV12-3 or TRBV12-4 and TRBJ2-5, with 8 bases that match TRBD2. This CDR3 has 13 residues. V was pared by 8 bases and J by 5 bases, with 7 bases of the junction left unmatched. CDR3 region: CASLAGGDETQYF. Written as DNA, the CDR3 is TGTGCCAGCCTGGCGGGAGGAGATGAGACCCAGTACTTC.

The chain combines TRBV19 with TRBJ1-2, with a weak D call TRBD1 (5 bases). This CDR3 spans 14 amino acids. Germline V gene lookup returns CDR1 LNHDA and CDR2 SQIVND (reference sequence). V was clipped by 6 bases and J by 0 bases, with 11 bases between them. CDR3 in amino acids: CASSQGGANYGYTF. Written as DNA, the CDR3 is TGTGCCAGTAGCCAAGGAGGGGCTAACTATGGCTACACCTTC.

The chain recombines TRBV9 with TRBJ2-3; 8 bases are shared with TRBD1. The V and J ends lost 4 bases and 1 base, in that order; junction bases with no gene match: 8. The CDR3 consists of 16 residues. Germline CDR1 SGDLS, CDR2 YYNGEE. CDR3 sequence (DNA): TGTGCCAGCAGCTCCCAGGGGGCAGGGCGCACAGATACGCAGTATTTT. It is translated as CASSSQGAGRTDTQYF.

The chain employs TRBV5-5 and TRBJ2-7, with 7 positions matching TRBD2. The CDR3 runs 15 residues. The germline CDR1 and CDR2 sequences are SGHKS and YYEKEE (reference sequence). The V and J ends lost 2 bases and 2 bases, in that order; junction bases with no gene match: 7. CDR3 in amino acids: CASSFGAGITYEQYF. The CDR3 region has the DNA TGTGCCAGCAGCTTCGGAGCGGGGATAACCTACGAGCAGTACTTC.

With respect to this clonotype: One end of the junction is discordant with germline, which a read error may explain. This chain joins TRBV12-3 or TRBV12-4 and TRBJ1-5, with no clear D. This CDR3 comprises 13 residues. CDR3 protein: CASHDGSNQPRHF. The CDR3 coding sequence is TGTGCCAGTCACGACGGGAGTAATCAGCCCCGGCATTTT.

This clonotype was seen many times. The V gene is TRBV29-1, the J gene TRBJ1-2; no definite D call. V was pared by 7 bases and J by 4 bases, with 10 bases between. This CDR3 has 11 amino acids. CDR1 is SQVTM and CDR2 is ANQGSEA in the germline V gene. CDR3 amino acids: CSASGVYGYTF. CDR3 in DNA: TGCAGCGCCTCCGGAGTCTATGGCTACACCTTC.

This chain uses TRBV28 with TRBJ1-2; TRBD1 is a possible D gene (5 bases). The V end lost 6 bases, the J end lost 8 bases, and 10 bases lay between the germline ends. CDR1 MDHEN and CDR2 SYDVKM come from the germline V gene. The CDR3 is 11 residues long. The CDR3 DNA reads as TGTGCCAGCAGGGGACGGCCCGGCTACACCTTC. Translated, it gives CASRGRPGYTF.

This clonotype has a count of ten or more. The rearrangement uses TRBV28 and TRBJ2-7; D gene uncertain. Germline loops: CDR1 MDHEN, CDR2 SYDVKM. V shed 7 bases and J shed 3 bases, with 16 bases lying between them. The CDR3 runs 14 residues. The DNA of the CDR3 is TGTGCCAGCACTCCCCGGCACATGAGCTACGAGCAGTACTTC. Translated, it gives CASTPRHMSYEQYF.

The gene calls are TRBV7-2 and TRBJ2-1; 8 bases align to TRBD2. Germline V gene sequence: CDR1 SGHTA, CDR2 FQGNSA. Trimming took 5 bases from V and 0 from J; bases not matched to a gene: 6. This CDR3 has 16 amino acids. This chain's CDR3 is CASSHSGGPSYNEQFF. CDR3 nucleotide sequence: TGTGCCAGCAGCCACAGCGGGGGCCCCTCCTACAATGAGCAGTTCTTC.

This chain uses TRBV6-5 with TRBJ1-3, with D perhaps matching TRBD1 (5 bases). The germline CDR1 and CDR2 sequences are MNHEY and SVGAGI. The CDR3 is 15 residues long. Trimming removed 4 bases at V and 1 base at J, with 11 bases between. CDR3: CASSSDRFSGNTIYF. CDR3 DNA: TGTGCCAGCAGTTCAGACAGATTTTCTGGAAACACCATATATTTT.

V and J are TRBV20-1 and TRBJ2-3; D not certain. V lost 3 bases and J lost 4, with 11 bases in between. Looked up from germline, CDR1 is DFQATT and CDR2 is SNEGSKA (reference sequence). This CDR3 is built from 13 residues. The CDR3 is CSASGPRPDTQYF. The CDR3 DNA reads as TGCAGTGCTAGCGGCCCCCGACCAGATACGCAGTATTTT.